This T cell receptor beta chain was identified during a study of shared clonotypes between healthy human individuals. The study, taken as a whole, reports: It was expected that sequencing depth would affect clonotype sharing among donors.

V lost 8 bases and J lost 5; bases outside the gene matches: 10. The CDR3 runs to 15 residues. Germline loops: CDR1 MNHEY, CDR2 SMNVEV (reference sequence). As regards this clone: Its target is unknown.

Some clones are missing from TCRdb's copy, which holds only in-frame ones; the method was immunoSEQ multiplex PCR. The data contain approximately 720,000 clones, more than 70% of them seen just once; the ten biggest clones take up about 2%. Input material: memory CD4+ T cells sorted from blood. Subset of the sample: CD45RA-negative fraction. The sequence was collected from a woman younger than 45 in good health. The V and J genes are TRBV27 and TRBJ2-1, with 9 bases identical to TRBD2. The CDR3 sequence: CASSLAGGSNNEQFF. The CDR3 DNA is TGTGCCAGCTCCCTCGCGGGAGGGAGTAACAATGAGCAGTTCTTC.